This entry lists 20 T cell receptor beta chains sequenced from one sample in a study of blood T cells in healthy people across ages (dated by TCRdb to 2013 to 2016). Libraries came from 5' RACE. The sample was run on an Illumina HiSeq 2500. A second about 7 to 12 cycle PCR used a sample-barcoded 5' primer and a J-beta primer mix. Using fastp at Q25 and MiXCR, TCRdb reprocessed the public reads and kept productive beta chains. Here each entry gathers all rows of one CDR3 protein and keeps the most common genes and DNA. This sample holds around 870,000 distinct CDR3 sequences; 29% were observed only once. The ten largest clones capture 15% to 20% of the sample. Sample: blood. Receptors originate from a woman aged 80 or older in good health.

This clonotype was recorded many times. The rearrangement joins TRBV4-3 to TRBJ1-2; D is possibly TRBD1 (5 bases). The CDR3 is made up of 15 amino acids. V was shortened by 0 bases and J by 1 base, with 9 bases between the two germline ends. The V gene's germline CDR1 is LGHNA and CDR2 YSLEER. Here the CDR3 DNA reads TGCGCCAGCAGCCAAGACGGGACGTTTAACTATGGCTACACCTTC. Residues: CASSQDGTFNYGYTF.

The sample holds many counts of this clonotype. The chain combines TRBV10-3 with TRBJ2-1, with TRBD1 as a possible D gene (5 bases). Germline V gene sequence: CDR1 ENHRY, CDR2 SYGVKD. Trimming took 0 bases from V and 8 from J, leaving 8 bases between them. The length of the CDR3 is 13 residues. This chain's CDR3 is CAISESRAHEQFF. The CDR3 coding sequence is TGTGCCATCAGTGAGTCCAGGGCCCATGAGCAGTTCTTC.

This clonotype was seen more than once but under ten times. With a much larger clone just one base away, this may be a read error. The chain recombines TRBV12-3 or TRBV12-4 with TRBJ2-3; no clear D gene. The length of the CDR3 is 13 residues. The CDR3 loop is CASSKGPTDAQYF. The CDR3 nucleotides are TGTGCCAGCAGCAAAGGACCTACAGATGCGCAGTATTTT.

On this clonotype: A much larger clone differs by one base, so this may be a read error. This chain links TRBV6-2 or TRBV6-3 with TRBJ2-7, with TRBD2 matching 7 bases. CDR3 size: 15 residues. Unmatched junction bases numbered 14, after V lost 5 bases and J lost 7 bases. Germline CDR1 reads MNHEY; CDR2 reads SVGEGT. For the CDR3, the DNA is TGTGCCAGCAGTCGCCCGGGGACTAAGGGCCATGAGCAGTACTTC. Translating gives CASSRPGTKGHEQYF.

This clonotype was seen more than once but under ten times. The chain links TRBV12-3 or TRBV12-4 to TRBJ2-3; 7 bases match TRBD2. The length of the CDR3 is 14 residues. V lost 7 bases to trimming and J lost 3 bases; unmatched junction nucleotides: 7. CDR3 protein: CASTLGGATDTQYF. DNA for the CDR3: TGTGCCAGCACCCTGGGAGGGGCAACAGATACGCAGTATTTT.

This clonotype has only a few counts. V usage is TRBV6-2 or TRBV6-3 and J usage is TRBJ2-5; D is unresolved. Per the germline V gene, CDR1 is MNHEY and CDR2 is SVGEGT. Trimming removed 7 bases from V and 4 bases from J, with 7 bases in between. The CDR3 runs to 11 residues. This CDR3 reads CASTERETQYF. CDR3 coding DNA: TGTGCCAGCACCGAGCGAGAGACCCAGTACTTC.

This clonotype was counted only a few times. The rearrangement uses TRBV6-2 or TRBV6-3 and TRBJ2-3; 14 bases match TRBD2. The CDR3 extends over 20 amino acids. V was pared by 4 bases and J by 2 bases, with 14 bases of the junction left unmatched. Germline V gene lookup returns CDR1 MNHEY and CDR2 SVGEGT. CDR3 in DNA: TGTGCCAGCAGTTGCCTCCGGGGCTGGACTAGCGGGGGGATCACAGATACGCAGTATTTT. This gives the protein CASSCLRGWTSGGITDTQYF.

There are many counts of this clonotype. The DNA of the CDR3 is TGCAGTGCCGATAACGGGGGGCTAGGGTACAATGAGCAGTTCTTC. Translation gives CSADNGGLGYNEQFF. The chain uses TRBV20-1 and TRBJ2-1, with D possibly being TRBD2 (7 bases). The CDR3 is 15 residues long. Per the germline V gene, CDR1 is DFQATT and CDR2 is SNEGSKA (reference sequence). The V end was cut by 6 bases, the J end by 4 bases, with 19 bases between.

The chain couples TRBV19 to TRBJ2-5; no definite D call. Germline V gene lookup returns CDR1 LNHDA and CDR2 SQIVND (reference sequence). This CDR3 has 11 amino acids. With 7 bases removed from V and 11 bases from J, the gap between germline ends came to 14 bases. The CDR3 here is CASTMSNEQYF. CDR3 nucleotides: TGTGCCAGTACCATGAGTAATGAGCAGTACTTC.

At least ten counts were recorded for this clonotype. A much larger clonotype is one base distant, so this may be a read error. The chain links TRBV12-3 or TRBV12-4 to TRBJ1-4, with 8 bases aligning to TRBD1. The CDR3 runs 15 residues. The J segment lost 7 bases and the V segment lost 3 bases, leaving 7 bases of the junction unmatched. CDR3 nucleotide sequence: TGTGCCAGCAGTTTGGGCACAGGGGGAAGTGAAAAACTGTTTTTT. It encodes CASSLGTGGSEKLFF.

This clonotype was found a few times. The V call is TRBV10-3, the J call TRBJ2-3; no reliable D call. This CDR3 has 14 amino acids. Germline assignment: CDR1 ENHRY and CDR2 SYGVKD. Trimming took off 6 bases at V and 11 bases at J, with 21 bases between the two ends. The CDR3 loop is CAISPSLPAVMQYF. The CDR3 DNA reads as TGTGCCATCAGCCCTAGTCTGCCCGCTGTCATGCAGTATTTT.

In its sample, this clonotype was seen a few times. J is TRBJ1-1 and V is TRBV6-6; no definite D call. V was pared by 2 bases and J by 8 bases, with 12 bases between. Looked up from germline, CDR1 is MNHNY and CDR2 is SVGAGI (reference sequence). The length of the CDR3 is 13 residues. The CDR3 DNA sequence: TGTGCCAGCAGTTACGCCGGCGCTTCGGAAGCTTTCTTT. Translated, it gives CASSYAGASEAFF.

At least ten counts were recorded for this clonotype. The chain recombines TRBV20-1 with TRBJ2-6; D tentatively fits TRBD1 or TRBD2 (5 bases each). Germline V gene data show CDR1 as DFQATT and CDR2 as SNEGSKA (reference sequence). Trimming shortened V by 6 bases and J by 2 bases, and 11 bases separated the two germline ends. The CDR3 sequence is 14 residues long. The CDR3 region is CSAREAAGANVLTF. The DNA of the CDR3 is TGCAGTGCCAGGGAAGCGGCTGGGGCCAACGTCCTGACTTTC.

This clonotype was detected many times. The CDR3 reads CASSPPQRQVQETQYF. The CDR3 nucleotides read TGTGCCAGCAGTCCCCCCCAGAGACAGGTACAAGAGACCCAGTACTTC. V usage is TRBV6-2 or TRBV6-3 and J usage is TRBJ2-5; the D gene is possibly TRBD1 (6 bases). Germline V gene data show CDR1 as MNHEY and CDR2 as SVGEGT. The CDR3 runs 16 residues. The germline V and J ends were trimmed by 5 bases and 2 bases, with 18 bases remaining between them.

On this clonotype: Given a much more abundant clone one base away, this may be a read error. V gene TRBV7-2 combines with J gene TRBJ2-7, with D possibly matching TRBD2 (5 bases). The germline CDR1 and CDR2 sequences are SGHTA and FQGNSA. The V end was cut by 5 bases, the J end by 3 bases, with 11 bases between. The CDR3 has 13 residues. CDR3 loop: CASSRGLCYEQYF. CDR3 nucleotides: TGTGCCAGCAGCCGTGGACTTTGCTACGAGCAGTACTTC.

The rearrangement links TRBV14 to TRBJ1-1; D gene uncertain. V lost 0 bases to trimming and J lost 4 bases, with 9 bases between them. The CDR3 spans 14 residues. Germline loops: CDR1 SGHDN, CDR2 FVKESK. DNA of the CDR3: TGTGCCAGCAGCCAAGATCTAGGGATCACTGAAGCTTTCTTT. Its protein product is CASSQDLGITEAFF.

A word on this clonotype: A much more abundant neighbour one base away suggests this may be a read error. The chain links TRBV12-3 or TRBV12-4 to TRBJ2-3; no reliable D call. This CDR3 is 17 amino acids long. V gave up 2 bases and J gave up 4 bases, with 19 bases separating them. As DNA, the CDR3 is TGTGCCAGCAGTTTAAACCATCGGGCAGTTTTGGCAGATACGCAGTATTTT. Protein product: CASSLNHRAVLADTQYF.

This clonotype was counted ten times or more. V and J are TRBV7-2 and TRBJ2-7; 11 bases are shared with TRBD2. V dropped 6 bases and J dropped 7; count of bases not matched to a gene: 8. Germline CDR1 reads SGHTA; CDR2 reads FQGNSA. The CDR3 runs 14 residues. The CDR3 nucleotides read TGTGCCAGCAGTCCGATAGCGGGGGGGAGGGAGCAGTACTTC. Amino acid sequence: CASSPIAGGREQYF. The full variable domain, completed using reference TRBV7-2 and TRBJ2-7, is GAGVSQSPSNKVTEKGKDVELRCDPISGHTALYWYRQSLGQGLEFLIYFQGNSAPDKSGLPSDRFSAERTGGSVSTLTIQRTQQEDSAVYLCASSPIAGGREQYFGPGTRLTVT.

This clonotype has more than one count but fewer than ten. The chain links TRBV6-2 or TRBV6-3 to TRBJ1-2, with a possible D match to TRBD1 (5 bases). This CDR3 has 14 residues. V lost 1 base to trimming and J lost 2 bases, with 8 bases between them. Germline V gene lookup returns CDR1 MNHEY and CDR2 SVGEGT. CDR3 sequence reads: CASSYLAGNYGYTF. Here the CDR3 DNA reads TGTGCCAGCAGTTACTTGGCAGGGAACTATGGCTACACCTTC.

This clonotype appeared a few times. J is TRBJ1-2 and V is TRBV6-5, with 7 bases fitting TRBD1. From germline, CDR1 is MNHEY and CDR2 SVGAGI. The V and J ends lost 3 bases and 4 bases, in that order; junction bases with no gene match: 8. The CDR3 sequence is 15 residues long. As DNA, the CDR3 is TGTGCCAGCAGTTATCCTCGACAGGGTGGCTATGGCTACACCTTC. Protein product: CASSYPRQGGYGYTF.